The entry below describes one TCR beta chain. Its antigen is still unknown. The sample belongs to a study of T cell responses to AZD1222 COVID-19 vaccine. Study conclusions and caveats: Mostly white British, mostly female donors; authors suggested clonal diversity may be underestimated. Compared with day 0, the breadth and depth of the Spike-specific TCR repertoire rose significantly after two doses of AZD1222.

Pooling covered second doses at about 4 or about 12 weeks. The method was immunoSEQ multiplex PCR; TCRdb's version includes in-frame clones alone and lacks a portion of them. This sample yields 150,000 to 200,000 clones, of which approximately 93% are seen a single time; approximately 1.2% belongs to the top ten. Trimming removed 1 base at V and 8 bases at J, with 21 bases between. The length of the CDR3 is 16 residues. CDR1 is MNHEY, CDR2 SMNVEV, per germline (reference sequence). This chain joins TRBV27 and TRBJ2-7; D is ambiguous. This clonotype was obtained from an adult who received the AZD1222 COVID-19 vaccine. The sample was peripheral blood, taken 28 days after the second AZD1222 dose. The CDR3 nucleotides read TGTGCCAGCAGTTTATGGTCCGGCGAGACCTCTACCCAGCAGTACTTC. Translating it yields CASSLWSGETSTQQYF.